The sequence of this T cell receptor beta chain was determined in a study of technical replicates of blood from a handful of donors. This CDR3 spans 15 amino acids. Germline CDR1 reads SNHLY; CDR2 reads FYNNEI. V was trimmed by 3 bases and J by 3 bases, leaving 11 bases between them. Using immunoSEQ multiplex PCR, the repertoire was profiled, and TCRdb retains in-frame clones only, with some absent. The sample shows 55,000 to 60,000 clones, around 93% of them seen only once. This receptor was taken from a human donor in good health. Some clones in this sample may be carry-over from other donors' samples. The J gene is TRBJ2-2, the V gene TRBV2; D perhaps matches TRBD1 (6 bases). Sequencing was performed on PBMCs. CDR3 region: CASSEFRGDTGELFF. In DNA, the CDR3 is TGTGCCAGCAGTGAGTTCAGGGGTGACACCGGGGAGCTGTTTTTT.